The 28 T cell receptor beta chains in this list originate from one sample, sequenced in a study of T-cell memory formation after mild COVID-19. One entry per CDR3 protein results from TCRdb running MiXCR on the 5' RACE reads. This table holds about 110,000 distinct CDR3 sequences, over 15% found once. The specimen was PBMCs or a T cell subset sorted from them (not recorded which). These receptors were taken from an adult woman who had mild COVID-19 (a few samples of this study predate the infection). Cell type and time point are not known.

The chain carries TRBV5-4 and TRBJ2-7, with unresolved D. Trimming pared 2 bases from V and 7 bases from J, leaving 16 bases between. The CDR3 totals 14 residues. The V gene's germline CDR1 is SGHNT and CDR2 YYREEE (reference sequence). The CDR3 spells CASSFSSGPREQYF. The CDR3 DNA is TGTGCCAGCAGCTTTTCGAGTGGCCCTCGGGAGCAGTACTTC.

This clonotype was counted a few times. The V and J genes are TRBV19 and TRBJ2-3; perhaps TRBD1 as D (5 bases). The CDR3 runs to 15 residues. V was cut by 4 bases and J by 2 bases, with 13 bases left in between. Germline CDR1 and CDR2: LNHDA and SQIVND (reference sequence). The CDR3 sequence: CASSKAGLFTDTQYF. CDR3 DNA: TGTGCCAGTAGTAAGGCAGGGCTATTCACAGATACGCAGTATTTT.

CDR3 DNA sequence: TGCGCCAGCAGTCGAGGCAGGGGGGATCAGCCCCAGCATTTT. This gives the protein CASSRGRGDQPQHF. The V call is TRBV4-1, the J call TRBJ1-5; TRBD1 aligns across 7 bases. The CDR3 totals 14 residues. Germline assignment: CDR1 MGHRA and CDR2 YSYEKL. Germline trimming cut 6 bases from V and 5 bases from J; bases unmatched to any gene: 7.

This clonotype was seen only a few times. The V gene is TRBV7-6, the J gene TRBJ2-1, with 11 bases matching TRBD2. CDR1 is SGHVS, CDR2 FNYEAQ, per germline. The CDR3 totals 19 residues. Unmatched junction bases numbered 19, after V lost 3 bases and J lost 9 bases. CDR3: CASSFPNKTSGSRSSEQFF. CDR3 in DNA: TGTGCCAGCAGCTTCCCAAACAAAACTAGCGGGAGCCGGTCGAGTGAGCAGTTCTTC.

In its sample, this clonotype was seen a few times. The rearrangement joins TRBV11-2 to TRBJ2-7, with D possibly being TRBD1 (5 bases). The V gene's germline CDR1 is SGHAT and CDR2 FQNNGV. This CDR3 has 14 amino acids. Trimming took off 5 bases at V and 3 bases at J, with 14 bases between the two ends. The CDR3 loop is CASSPRVSHYEQYF. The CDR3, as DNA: TGTGCCAGCAGCCCCAGGGTGTCCCACTACGAGCAGTACTTC.

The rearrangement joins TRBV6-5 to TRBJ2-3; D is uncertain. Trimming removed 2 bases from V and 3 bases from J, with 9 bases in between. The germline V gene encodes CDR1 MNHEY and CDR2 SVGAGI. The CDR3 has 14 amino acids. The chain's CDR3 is CASSYEQTTDTQYF. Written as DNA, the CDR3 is TGTGCCAGCAGTTACGAACAGACTACAGATACGCAGTATTTT.

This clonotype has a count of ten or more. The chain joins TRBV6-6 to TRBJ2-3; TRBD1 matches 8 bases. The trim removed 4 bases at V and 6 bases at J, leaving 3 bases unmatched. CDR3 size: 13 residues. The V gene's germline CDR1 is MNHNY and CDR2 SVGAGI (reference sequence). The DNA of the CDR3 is TGTGCCAGCAGTTCGTGGACAGGGGATACGCAGTATTTT. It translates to CASSSWTGDTQYF.

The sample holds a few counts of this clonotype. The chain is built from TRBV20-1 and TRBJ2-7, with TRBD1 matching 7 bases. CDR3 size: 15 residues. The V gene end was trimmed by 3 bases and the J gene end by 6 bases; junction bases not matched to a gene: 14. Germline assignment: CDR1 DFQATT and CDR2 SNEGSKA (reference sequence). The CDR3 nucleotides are TGCAGTGCTAGGGCCAGAGGGGGCGCGTTATTCGAGCAGTACTTC. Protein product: CSARARGGALFEQYF.

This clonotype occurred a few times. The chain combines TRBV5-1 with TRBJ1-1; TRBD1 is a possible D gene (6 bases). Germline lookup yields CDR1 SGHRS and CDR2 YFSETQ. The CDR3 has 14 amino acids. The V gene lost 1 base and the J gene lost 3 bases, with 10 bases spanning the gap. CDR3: CASSLLRGDTEAFF. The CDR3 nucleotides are TGCGCCAGCAGCTTGTTGAGGGGGGACACTGAAGCTTTCTTT.

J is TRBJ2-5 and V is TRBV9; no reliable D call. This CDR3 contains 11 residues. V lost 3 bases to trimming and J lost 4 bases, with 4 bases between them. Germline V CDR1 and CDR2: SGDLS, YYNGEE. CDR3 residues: CASSDGETQYF. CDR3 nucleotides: TGTGCCAGCAGCGACGGAGAGACCCAGTACTTC.

This CDR3 reads CASSLGTEHGYTF. In DNA, the CDR3 is TGTGCCAGCAGCTTAGGGACAGAACATGGCTACACCTTC. The chain employs TRBV11-3 and TRBJ1-2, with TRBD1 as a possible D gene (6 bases). CDR3 length: 13 residues. The V gene lost 1 base and the J gene lost 6 bases, with 9 bases spanning the gap. Germline-derived CDR1 and CDR2 are SGHNT and YENEEA. Full variable domain (remainder filled in from reference TRBV11-3 and TRBJ1-2): EAGVVQSPRYKIIEKKQPVAFWCNPISGHNTLYWYLQNLGQGPELLIRYENEEAVDDSQLPKDRFSAERLKGVDSTLKIQPAELGDSAVYLCASSLGTEHGYTFGSGTRLTVV.

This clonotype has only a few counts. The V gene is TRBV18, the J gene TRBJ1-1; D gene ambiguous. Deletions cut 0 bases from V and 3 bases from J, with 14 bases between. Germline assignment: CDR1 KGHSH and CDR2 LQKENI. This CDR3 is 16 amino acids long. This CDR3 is CASSPPSLRLDTEAFF. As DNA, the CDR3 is TGTGCCAGCTCACCACCGTCACTTCGACTGGACACTGAAGCTTTCTTT. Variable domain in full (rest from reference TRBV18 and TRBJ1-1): NAGVMQNPRHLVRRRGQEARLRCSPMKGHSHVYWYRQLPEEGLKFMVYLQKENIIDESGMPKERFSAEFPKEGPSILRIQQVVRGDSAAYFCASSPPSLRLDTEAFFGQGTRLTVV.

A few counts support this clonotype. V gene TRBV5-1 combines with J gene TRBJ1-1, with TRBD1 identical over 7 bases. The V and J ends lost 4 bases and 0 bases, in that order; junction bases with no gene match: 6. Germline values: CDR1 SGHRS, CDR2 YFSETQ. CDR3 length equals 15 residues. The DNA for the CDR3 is TGCGCCAGCAGCATGCGACAGGGAATGAACACTGAAGCTTTCTTT. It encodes CASSMRQGMNTEAFF.

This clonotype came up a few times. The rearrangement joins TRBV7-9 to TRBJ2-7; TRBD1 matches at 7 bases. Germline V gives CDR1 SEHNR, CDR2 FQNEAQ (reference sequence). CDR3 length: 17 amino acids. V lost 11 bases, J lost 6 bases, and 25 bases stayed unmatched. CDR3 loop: CAAVRDSYSDKGIEQYF. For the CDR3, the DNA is TGTGCCGCGGTCCGGGACAGTTACAGCGACAAGGGTATCGAGCAGTACTTC.

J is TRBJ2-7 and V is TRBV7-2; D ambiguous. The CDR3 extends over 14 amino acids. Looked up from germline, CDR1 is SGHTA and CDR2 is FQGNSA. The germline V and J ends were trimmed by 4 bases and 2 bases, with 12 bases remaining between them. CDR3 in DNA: TGTGCCAGCAGCTCCGCCCAGGTCGCCTACGAGCAGTACTTC. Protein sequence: CASSSAQVAYEQYF.

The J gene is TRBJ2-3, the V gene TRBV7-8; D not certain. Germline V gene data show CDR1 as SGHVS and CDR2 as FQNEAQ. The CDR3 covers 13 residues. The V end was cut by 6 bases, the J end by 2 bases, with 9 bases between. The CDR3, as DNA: TGTGCCAGCAGGCTTGGGTACACAGATACGCAGTATTTT. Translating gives CASRLGYTDTQYF.

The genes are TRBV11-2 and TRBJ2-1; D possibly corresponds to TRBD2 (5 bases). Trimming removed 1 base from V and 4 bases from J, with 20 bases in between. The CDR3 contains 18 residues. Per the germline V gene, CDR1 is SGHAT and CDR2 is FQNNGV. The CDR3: CASSLAHTRGAVYNEQFF. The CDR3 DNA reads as TGTGCCAGCAGCTTAGCCCATACTCGTGGAGCGGTGTACAATGAGCAGTTCTTC.

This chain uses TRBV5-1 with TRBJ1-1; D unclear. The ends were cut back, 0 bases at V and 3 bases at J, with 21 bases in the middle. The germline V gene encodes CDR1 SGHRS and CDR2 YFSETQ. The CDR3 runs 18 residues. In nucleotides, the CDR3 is TGCGCCAGCAGCTTGGTCGGTTTAGGCGGGGTCGGCGACACTGAAGCTTTCTTT. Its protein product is CASSLVGLGGVGDTEAFF.

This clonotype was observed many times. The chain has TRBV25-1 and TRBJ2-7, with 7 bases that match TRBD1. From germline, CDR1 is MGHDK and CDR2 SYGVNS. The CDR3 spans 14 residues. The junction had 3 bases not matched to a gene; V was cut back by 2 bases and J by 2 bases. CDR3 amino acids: CASSEPTGTYEQYF. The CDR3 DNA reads TGTGCCAGCAGTGAACCGACAGGGACCTACGAGCAGTACTTC.

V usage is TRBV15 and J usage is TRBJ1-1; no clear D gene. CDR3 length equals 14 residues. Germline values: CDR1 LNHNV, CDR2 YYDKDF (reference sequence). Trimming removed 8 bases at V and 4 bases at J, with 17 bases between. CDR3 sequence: CATSGEGVSTEAFF. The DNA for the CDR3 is TGTGCCACCTCCGGGGAAGGAGTTTCCACTGAAGCTTTCTTT.

The CDR3, as DNA: TGCGCCAGCAGCCTCCTAGAGGAGGGGAACACTGAAGCTTTCTTT. It is translated as CASSLLEEGNTEAFF. The chain has TRBV4-1 and TRBJ1-1; D not certain. Trimming cost V 4 bases and J 1 base, with 13 bases left between them. CDR1 MGHRA and CDR2 YSYEKL come from the germline V gene. CDR3 length: 15 residues.

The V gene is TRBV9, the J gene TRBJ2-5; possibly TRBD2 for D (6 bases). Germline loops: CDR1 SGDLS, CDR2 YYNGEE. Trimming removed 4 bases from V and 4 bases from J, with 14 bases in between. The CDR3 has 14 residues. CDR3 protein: CASSPGTGAETQYF. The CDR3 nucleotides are TGTGCCAGCAGCCCAGGGACGGGAGCAGAGACCCAGTACTTC. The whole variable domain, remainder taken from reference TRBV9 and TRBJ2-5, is DSGVTQTPKHLITATGQRVTLRCSPRSGDLSVYWYQQSLDQGLQFLIQYYNGEERAKGNILERFSAQQFPDLHSELNLSSLELGDSALYFCASSPGTGAETQYFGPGTRLLVL.

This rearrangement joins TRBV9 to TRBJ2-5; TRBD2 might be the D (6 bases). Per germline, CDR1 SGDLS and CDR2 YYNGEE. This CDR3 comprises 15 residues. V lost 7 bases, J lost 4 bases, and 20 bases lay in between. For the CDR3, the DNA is TGTGCCAGCGCCGAGGCCGGAACCGGGGGAGAGACCCAGTACTTC. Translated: CASAEAGTGGETQYF.

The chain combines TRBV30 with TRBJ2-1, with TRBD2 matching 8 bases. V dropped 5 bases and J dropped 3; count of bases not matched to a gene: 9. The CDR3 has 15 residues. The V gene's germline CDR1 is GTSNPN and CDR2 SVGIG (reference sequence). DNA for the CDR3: TGTGCCTGGGAGTCTATAGCGGGACTCTACAATGAGCAGTTCTTC. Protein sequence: CAWESIAGLYNEQFF.

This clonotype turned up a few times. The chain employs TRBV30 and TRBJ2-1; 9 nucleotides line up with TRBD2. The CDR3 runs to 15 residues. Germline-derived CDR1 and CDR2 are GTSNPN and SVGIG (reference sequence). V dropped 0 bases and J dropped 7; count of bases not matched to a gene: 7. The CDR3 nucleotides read TGTGCCTGGAGTGTCCCGGGACTAGCCCCGAATGAGCAGTTCTTC. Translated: CAWSVPGLAPNEQFF. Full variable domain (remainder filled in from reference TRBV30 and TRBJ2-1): SQTIHQWPATLVQPVGSPLSLECTVEGTSNPNLYWYRQAAGRGLQLLFYSVGIGQISSEVPQNLSASRPQDRQFILSSKKLLLSDSGFYLCAWSVPGLAPNEQFFGPGTRLTVL.

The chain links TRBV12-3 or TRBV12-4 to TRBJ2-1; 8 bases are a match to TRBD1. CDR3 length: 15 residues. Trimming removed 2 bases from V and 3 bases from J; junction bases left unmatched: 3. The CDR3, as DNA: TGTGCCAGCAGTTTAAGACAGGGGAGCTACAATGAGCAGTTCTTC. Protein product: CASSLRQGSYNEQFF.

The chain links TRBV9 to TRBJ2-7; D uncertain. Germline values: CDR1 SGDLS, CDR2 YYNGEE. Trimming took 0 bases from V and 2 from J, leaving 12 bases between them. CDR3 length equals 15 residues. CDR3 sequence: CASSVESNSAYEQYF. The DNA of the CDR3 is TGTGCCAGCAGCGTAGAGTCAAACTCAGCCTACGAGCAGTACTTC.

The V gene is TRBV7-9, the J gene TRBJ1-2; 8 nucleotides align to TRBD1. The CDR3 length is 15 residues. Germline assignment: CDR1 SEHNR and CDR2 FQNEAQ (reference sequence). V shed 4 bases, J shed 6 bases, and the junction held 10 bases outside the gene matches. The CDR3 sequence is CASSSPSGGADGYTF. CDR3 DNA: TGTGCCAGCAGCTCACCGTCAGGGGGCGCGGATGGCTACACCTTC.